The next 20 T cell receptor beta chains were all read from a single sample in a study of monozygotic twins with inflammatory bowel disease. TCRdb reanalyzed the 5' RACE reads, giving one entry per CDR3 protein sequence and no DNA. The sample's table shows more than 100,000 distinct CDR3 sequences. Sequenced: blood. Receptor source: a human donor with ulcerative colitis or Crohn's disease, or a healthy co-twin of an affected twin (not recorded which).

The gene calls are TRBV7-9 and TRBJ1-3. The V gene's germline CDR1 is SEHNR and CDR2 FQNEAQ (reference sequence). The CDR3 is 15 amino acids. The CDR3 protein is CASSLPQGSGNTIYF.

The chain couples TRBV11-1 to TRBJ2-7; no DNA is available, so the TRBD1 call from TCRdb remains unchecked. This CDR3 comprises 18 residues. Per germline, CDR1 SGHAT and CDR2 FQDESV (reference sequence). CDR3 loop: CASSPSGRGRRRGNEQYF.

The chain recombines TRBV20-1 with TRBJ2-1; lacking DNA, the TRBD2 call made by TCRdb goes unchecked. In germline, CDR1 is DFQATT, CDR2 SNEGSKA (reference sequence). This CDR3 has 14 residues. The chain's CDR3 is CSVMIREESRAQFF.

The rearrangement joins TRBV6-1 to TRBJ2-5. CDR3 size: 14 residues. The germline V gene encodes CDR1 MNHNS and CDR2 SASEGT. CDR3 residues: CASTKIGVQETQYF.

CDR3: CASSLALGEQYF. The chain recombines TRBV7-9 with TRBJ2-7. CDR3 size: 12 residues. Germline V gene sequence: CDR1 SEHNR, CDR2 FQNEAQ (reference sequence).

The V and J genes are TRBV4-2 and TRBJ1-4; TCRdb proposes TRBD1, but this gene call is untestable without DNA. Germline CDR1 and CDR2: LGHNA and YNFKEQ. The CDR3 covers 15 residues. CDR3 amino acids: CASSTIQGSNEKLFF.

The V and J genes are TRBV19 and TRBJ2-3; with no DNA, the TCRdb D assignment of TRBD1 cannot be verified. The germline CDR1 and CDR2 sequences are LNHDA and SQIVND (reference sequence). The CDR3 totals 15 residues. CDR3 amino acids: CASAPGGSDTDTQYF.

The rearrangement links TRBV7-2 to TRBJ2-4. The CDR3 sequence is 13 residues long. The V gene's germline CDR1 is SGHTA and CDR2 FQGNSA. The CDR3 region is CASNPIGRNIQYF.

V usage is TRBV10-3 and J usage is TRBJ1-1; with no DNA, the TCRdb D assignment of TRBD1 cannot be verified. There are 14 residues in the CDR3. Germline V gives CDR1 ENHRY, CDR2 SYGVKD. The CDR3 loop reads CAISPTGVNTEAFF.

This rearrangement joins TRBV20-1 to TRBJ2-2. Germline V gives CDR1 DFQATT, CDR2 SNEGSKA (reference sequence). The CDR3 is 14 amino acids. The CDR3 sequence is CSARRDPYTGELFF.

The V call is TRBV28, the J call TRBJ1-1; TCRdb reports TRBD1, a call that lacks DNA to check it against. This CDR3 is 13 amino acids long. Per the germline V gene, CDR1 is MDHEN and CDR2 is SYDVKM. CDR3 loop: CASSSTGLTEAFF.

The V gene is TRBV7-2, the J gene TRBJ1-2; lacking DNA, the TRBD1 call made by TCRdb goes unchecked. The CDR3 sequence is 17 residues long. The germline V gene encodes CDR1 SGHTA and CDR2 FQGNSA. CDR3 sequence: CASSLALVGTDNYGYTF.

This chain connects TRBV6-1 to TRBJ2-1; with no DNA, the TCRdb D assignment of TRBD1 cannot be verified. Per germline, CDR1 MNHNS and CDR2 SASEGT. This CDR3 is 15 amino acids long. CDR3 sequence reads: CASSDRFGTNNEQFF.

This sequence joins TRBV6-1 and TRBJ2-2; the TRBD2 assignment by TCRdb is unverifiable without DNA. This CDR3 region has 15 residues. Germline assignment: CDR1 MNHNS and CDR2 SASEGT. The CDR3 here is CASRFSGGITGELFF.

This rearrangement joins TRBV7-9 to TRBJ2-3. The germline gives CDR1 SEHNR, CDR2 FQNEAQ (reference sequence). CDR3 size: 13 residues. CDR3 amino acids: CASSFGDTDTQYF.

The genes are TRBV20-1 and TRBJ2-3; TCRdb's assignment of TRBD2 cannot be checked, as there is no DNA. Germline V gene sequence: CDR1 DFQATT, CDR2 SNEGSKA (reference sequence). The CDR3 has 16 residues. The CDR3 protein is CSAPGLAGGYTDTQYF.

The chain links TRBV5-1 to TRBJ2-5; TCRdb's assignment of TRBD1 cannot be checked, as there is no DNA. The length of the CDR3 is 13 residues. The germline gives CDR1 SGHRS, CDR2 YFSETQ. CDR3 amino acids: CASSRDRVQTQYF. The variable domain in full, with the rest retrieved from reference TRBV5-1 and TRBJ2-5, is KAGVTQTPRYLIKTRGQQVTLSCSPISGHRSVSWYQQTPGQGLQFLFEYFSETQRNKGNFPGRFSGRQFSNSRSEMNVSTLELGDSALYLCASSRDRVQTQYFGPGTRLLVL.

The chain has TRBV5-4 and TRBJ1-1. The CDR3 length is 14 residues. In germline, CDR1 is SGHNT, CDR2 YYREEE (reference sequence). The CDR3 reads CASSLDGMNTEAFF.

This sequence joins TRBV20-1 and TRBJ1-5. The CDR3 sequence is 13 residues long. Germline V CDR1 and CDR2: DFQATT, SNEGSKA (reference sequence). The CDR3 reads CSAILSFNQPQHF.

The rearrangement joins TRBV9 to TRBJ1-3. The germline V gene has CDR1 SGDLS and CDR2 YYNGEE. This CDR3 region has 15 residues. This chain's CDR3 is CASSTPGPRKNTIYF.